A selection of T cell receptor beta chains follows, all from one sample in a study of T cell responses to AZD1222 COVID-19 vaccine. Generated by immunoSEQ multiplex PCR, the TCRdb table keeps only in-frame clones and is missing some. The sample contains approximately 140,000 clones, approximately 90% of which appear only once. Sequences were derived from peripheral blood, sampled on day 0 of AZD1222 vaccination. The receptors here all came from an adult in good health. CDR3s include the opening cysteine and the closing phenylalanine or tryptophan. D genes are given only for firm matches. Clone size is stated in some rows and not others, as once, few, many or a class when expanded.

V gene	J gene	clone size	D gene	CDR3 DNA	CDR3 protein
TRBV19	TRBJ1-3	once	-	TGTGCCAGTAGTATATCCAGCTCTGGAAACACCATATATTTT	CASSISSSGNTIYF
TRBV28	TRBJ2-7	-	-	TGTGCCAGCAGTTTGAGGGGGAGTTGGGAGCAGTACTTC	CASSLRGSWEQYF
TRBV7-9	TRBJ2-7	-	-	TGTGCCAGCAGCTTAGGGGGGACTGGCCTATACGGCTCCTACGAGCAGTACTTC	CASSLGGTGLYGSYEQYF
TRBV2	TRBJ1-6	-	-	TGTGCCAGCAGCCAAGCGAGCTCCTATAATTCACCCCTCCACTTT	CASSQASSYNSPLHF
TRBV4-3	TRBJ2-1	-	-	TGCGCCAGCAGCCAAGAAACGATCGATGAGCAGTTCTTC	CASSQETIDEQFF
TRBV11-2	TRBJ1-1	-	TRBD1	TGTGCCAGCAGTCCAGACAGGGACACTGAAGCTTTCTTT	CASSPDRDTEAFF
TRBV6-5	TRBJ1-4	-	TRBD1	TGTGCCAGCAGTTACTCGGGACAGACTAATGAAAAACTGTTTTTT	CASSYSGQTNEKLFF
TRBV18	TRBJ2-2	-	TRBD1	TGTGCCAGCTTCTCGGACAGGGGGCATGCCGGGGAGCTGTTTTTT	CASFSDRGHAGELFF
TRBV7-2	TRBJ2-5	-	-	TGTGCCAGCAGCTTACAGGGGGGCCAAGAGACCCAGTACTTC	CASSLQGGQETQYF
TRBV19	TRBJ2-7	-	-	TGTGCCAGTAGTATACTTAGCGGCACAACCTACGAGCAGTACTTC	CASSILSGTTYEQYF
TRBV9	TRBJ1-6	once	-	TGTGCCAGCAGCGTAGAATCAGGGAGGGGTTCACCCCTCCACTTT	CASSVESGRGSPLHF
TRBV4-3	TRBJ2-7	-	-	TGCGCCAGCAGCCAAGCGATCCCACCCTTGGGGGGCGAGCAGTACTTC	CASSQAIPPLGGEQYF
TRBV29-1	TRBJ2-1	-	-	TGCAGCGTTGAAAGGCGACGGACGAGGTCCTACAATGAGCAGTTCTTC	CSVERRRTRSYNEQFF
TRBV6-1	TRBJ1-1	-	-	TGTGCCAGCAGTGAGCAGTCAGGGAACACTGAAGCTTTCTTT	CASSEQSGNTEAFF